This TCR beta chain was identified in a study of graft-versus-host responses after intestinal transplantation. Study background: Isolated intestinal, liver-intestinal, or multivisceral transplants were what recipients had. The study, taken as a whole, reports: Where graft-donor T cell macrochimerism was present, patients had high graft-versus-host to host-versus-graft clonal ratios in allografts. After transplant, early declines in HvG clones were associated with peak levels of circulating GvH clones.

Repertoires were generated with immunoSEQ multiplex PCR, while TCRdb's copy carries only in-frame clones and drops some. The sample lists tens of thousands of clones, just under 95% occurring once. Concerning this clone: The antigen remains unidentified.

The material sequenced was PBMCs, taken 16 days after intestinal transplant. The clonotype originates from a human patient who received an intestinal transplant, so some T cells may come from the graft donor.

The CDR3 DNA is TGTGCCAGCAGCCCCCATGGCAGCGGGAGGACCTTCTACGAGCAGTACTTC. It is translated as CASSPHGSGRTFYEQYF. The genes are TRBV7-2 and TRBJ2-7, with TRBD2 identical over 9 bases. V gave up 5 bases and J gave up 3 bases; unmatched junction bases: 14. The length of the CDR3 is 17 residues. The germline CDR1 and CDR2 sequences are SGHTA and FQGNSA.